Listed here is a single TCR beta chain. Measured with immunoSEQ multiplex PCR; TCRdb has only the in-frame clones, and not every one. This table has hundreds of thousands of clones, about nine tenths appearing once. Deletions cut 5 bases from V and 3 bases from J, with 11 bases between. The germline V gene encodes CDR1 SSHAT and CDR2 FNYEAQ (reference sequence). The CDR3 totals 13 residues. This sample is part of a study of blood T cell repertoires in COVID-19. Study-wide background: COVID-19 samples collected from the United States, Italy and Spain covered acute and convalescent phases.

The source is a woman younger than 45 with active or convalescent COVID-19. V gene TRBV7-7 combines with J gene TRBJ2-7; D unresolved. The sample was peripheral blood. The CDR3 loop reads CASSHALGYEQYF. DNA for the CDR3: TGTGCCAGCAGCCACGCTCTAGGCTACGAGCAGTACTTC.